This TCR beta chain was recorded in a study of T cells after yellow fever vaccination (dated by TCRdb to the late 2010s). About the investigation overall: The SMART-Seq v4 Ultra Low Input RNA kit was used to prepare libraries from fractions with low cell numbers. Blood samples were taken at several timepoints before and after primary and secondary immunization, and bulk PBMC replicates and cell subsets were isolated. Two healthy male donors, one aged 18 to 30 and one aged 30 to 39 years, were included in the cohort. To follow T-cell clones before and after both primary and booster YFV17D yellow fever vaccination, bulk TCR alpha and beta repertoires underwent longitudinal sequencing.

In light of the paper, this sample's treatment or condition label describes: live attenuated yellow fever vaccine strain. A standard Ficoll-Paque protocol was used to isolate PBMCs from peripheral blood. CD4 and CD8 T-cell fractions were isolated with Dynabeads CD4 and CD8 positive selection kits. TriZol was used to extract RNA from bulk PBMCs, from CD4 and CD8 fractions, and from dextramer-positive and dextramer-negative fractions. This clonotype was counted many times. The antigen it binds to is not known. Base-call qualities are not available, and no considerably larger clone is one nucleotide away. What the research found in general, with its limitations: Most clones expanded after primary vaccination were re-detected after the booster (about 96% of CD4 and about 88% of CD8), suggesting broad memory maintenance. Computational filtering was required because FACS-sorted repertoires could contain abundant contaminating clonotypes from the bulk population. Because only a couple of donors were included in the study, the extent to which the findings can be generalized is limited. Compared with the primary T-cell response, the secondary T-cell response was weaker but faster, peaking on day 5 rather than day 15. A small fraction of clonotypes showed up in both the CD4 and CD8 compartments, probably as a result of convergent recombination.

CDR1 LNHDA and CDR2 SQIVND were looked up in the germline V gene (reference sequence). From cysteine to phenylalanine, the CDR3 is 18 amino acids long. Only the CDR3 part of the read is kept: 54 bases, read in frame from the first base. The junction carries 18 bases between V and J, which are trimmed by 1 base and 0 bases respectively. The reads were generated on an Illumina NovaSeq 6000. TCR cDNA was made using 5'RACE template switching, a step that added a universal primer site and unique molecular identifiers. Priming for cDNA synthesis came from both the TCR alpha and TCR beta constant segments. Library amplification involved two PCR steps, and the second step added sample barcodes and sequencing adapters. Libraries were sequenced on Illumina HiSeq 2500 (2x100 bp) or NovaSeq (2x150 bp). In the source study's methods: Reads were demultiplexed and collapsed into UMI consensus sequences with MIGEC, and V(D)J alignment was performed with MiXCR. Vaccine-responding clonotypes were defined with edgeR using replicate PBMC samples, requiring FDR below 0.01 and a log2 fold change above 5 up to day 15. Bulk clonotypes were assigned CD4 or CD8 identity according to which sequenced CD4 or CD8 repertoire held them at higher abundance. The public reads were reprocessed in TCRdb via fastp at Q25 and MiXCR, keeping in-frame beta chains. Identical CDR3 protein sequences are pooled into one entry, listed with their most common genes and DNA. TCRdb, rather than the study authors, made the V and J calls. The sample table records approximately 300,000 distinct CDR3 sequences; around 10% of these occur just once. 3.3% of the sample goes to the ten largest clones.

The receptor chain draws on TRBV19 and TRBJ1-1; the D gene is not confidently resolved. This clonotype was obtained from a man between 18 and 35 years old who received the YFV17D yellow fever vaccine. This specimen consisted of CD4+ T cells sorted from PBMCs, obtained 45 days after the yellow fever booster vaccination. The nucleotides are TGTGCCAGTAGTATAGCGTGGGGTGCGGGAGGAGTGAACACTGAAGCTTTCTTT. The resulting protein is CASSIAWGAGGVNTEAFF.